These 23 T cell receptor beta chains were sequenced from one sample in a study of blood T cell repertoires in COVID-19. Using immunoSEQ multiplex PCR, the repertoire was profiled, and TCRdb retains in-frame clones only, with some absent. The sample contains 200,000 to 250,000 clones, nearly 85% of which appear only once. Source material: peripheral blood. These receptors were obtained from a woman aged 25 to 39 with COVID-19, enrolled during active disease.

V gene TRBV7-9 combines with J gene TRBJ2-1; tentative D call: TRBD2 (6 bases). The V gene's germline CDR1 is SEHNR and CDR2 FQNEAQ (reference sequence). The V end lost 5 bases, the J end lost 0 bases, and 11 bases lay between the germline ends. The CDR3 extends over 15 amino acids. CDR3 in DNA: TGTGCCAGCAGCGAGAGCGGGTACTCCTACAATGAGCAGTTCTTC. Translated: CASSESGYSYNEQFF.

Only a few counts were recorded for this clone. The J gene is TRBJ2-3, the V gene TRBV7-9; unclear D gene. From germline, CDR1 is SEHNR and CDR2 FQNEAQ (reference sequence). Trimming took 4 bases from V and 2 from J, leaving 4 bases between them. CDR3 length equals 12 residues. The CDR3 nucleotides are TGTGCCAGCAGCTACTCCACAGATACGCAGTATTTT. Translation gives CASSYSTDTQYF.

The chain recombines TRBV9 with TRBJ2-3, with a weak D call TRBD1 (6 bases). Trimming removed 0 bases from V and 5 bases from J, with 13 bases in between. CDR1 is SGDLS, CDR2 YYNGEE, per germline. The CDR3 length is 15 residues. CDR3 sequence reads: CASSVGMGAKDTQYF. The DNA of the CDR3 is TGTGCCAGCAGCGTAGGTATGGGGGCCAAAGATACGCAGTATTTT.

The chain employs TRBV30 and TRBJ2-5; the match to TRBD2 covers 9 bases. With V trimmed by 4 bases and J by 4 bases, 4 bases remained unmatched. Germline loops: CDR1 GTSNPN, CDR2 SVGIG (reference sequence). This CDR3 is 13 amino acids long. The CDR3 sequence: CAWKISGGETQYF. DNA of the CDR3: TGTGCCTGGAAAATTAGCGGGGGAGAGACCCAGTACTTC.

This rearrangement joins TRBV13 to TRBJ2-4, with D maybe TRBD2 (6 bases). With 5 bases removed from V and 2 bases from J, the gap between germline ends came to 13 bases. In germline, CDR1 is PRHDT, CDR2 FYEKMQ (reference sequence). The CDR3 length is 15 residues. The CDR3 loop is CASSRRGDSKNIQYF. The CDR3 nucleotides read TGTGCCAGCAGCCGGCGCGGGGACTCCAAAAACATTCAGTACTTC.

This chain connects TRBV5-4 to TRBJ2-5; 9 bases line up with TRBD2. Germline V gives CDR1 SGHNT, CDR2 YYREEE (reference sequence). J was trimmed by 1 base and V by 2 bases; bases with no gene match: 3. The CDR3 contains 15 residues. The CDR3 DNA reads TGTGCCAGCAGCTTAGCGGGGGGCTTCCAAGAGACCCAGTACTTC. It yields the protein CASSLAGGFQETQYF.

The chain recombines TRBV4-1 with TRBJ2-1; D is perhaps TRBD1 (6 bases). V was shortened by 7 bases and J by 1 base, with 20 bases between the two germline ends. CDR1 is MGHRA and CDR2 is YSYEKL in the germline V gene. The CDR3 length is 17 residues. CDR3 residues: CASNRPTGSGSYNEQFF. For the CDR3, the DNA is TGCGCCAGCAATAGACCAACAGGGTCTGGGTCCTACAATGAGCAGTTCTTC.

This clone was detected once. This chain uses TRBV6-5 with TRBJ1-1, with D possibly being TRBD1 (6 bases). The CDR3 is 13 amino acids. From germline, CDR1 is MNHEY and CDR2 SVGAGI. V was shortened by 2 bases and J by 7 bases, with 11 bases between the two germline ends. The CDR3 DNA reads TGTGCCAGCAGTTACGGGACAATTAATGAAGCTTTCTTT. This gives the protein CASSYGTINEAFF.

The chain carries TRBV10-3 and TRBJ2-3; 7 bases are a match to TRBD2. The germline V gene has CDR1 ENHRY and CDR2 SYGVKD. CDR3 length: 16 amino acids. The ends lost 0 bases at V and 2 bases at J; junction bases unmatched: 5. In DNA, the CDR3 is TGTGCCATCAGTGAGTCGAGAGCGGGGACCACAGATACGCAGTATTTT. Amino acid sequence: CAISESRAGTTDTQYF.

This clone was found once. The chain has TRBV7-2 and TRBJ2-3; 7 bases are shared with TRBD2. The CDR3 runs 18 residues. Germline V gene lookup returns CDR1 SGHTA and CDR2 FQGNSA. The ends lost 1 base at V and 5 bases at J; junction bases unmatched: 15. The CDR3 region has the DNA TGTGCCAGCAGCTTAGATATACGGGGGGTGTTTGAGGGAGATACGCAGTATTTT. The encoded protein is CASSLDIRGVFEGDTQYF. Supplemented by reference TRBV7-2 and TRBJ2-3, the full variable domain reads GAGVSQSPSNKVTEKGKDVELRCDPISGHTALYWYRQSLGQGLEFLIYFQGNSAPDKSGLPSDRFSAERTGGSVSTLTIQRTQQEDSAVYLCASSLDIRGVFEGDTQYFGPGTRLTVL.

CDR3 residues: CASSWWTSGSYEQYF. The CDR3 region has the DNA TGTGCCAGCAGCTGGTGGACTAGCGGCTCCTACGAGCAGTACTTC. The chain uses TRBV5-4 and TRBJ2-7, with 10 positions matching TRBD2. Germline CDR1 is SGHNT and CDR2 is YYREEE (reference sequence). V was pared by 3 bases and J by 0 bases, with 3 bases of the junction left unmatched. The CDR3 is 15 amino acids.

V gene TRBV18 combines with J gene TRBJ1-6, with D perhaps matching TRBD1 (5 bases). Trimming shortened V by 3 bases and J by 7 bases, and 13 bases separated the two germline ends. Germline loops: CDR1 KGHSH, CDR2 LQKENI. The CDR3 runs 15 residues. The CDR3: CASSPEGASNSPLHF. CDR3 sequence (DNA): TGTGCCAGCTCACCGGAAGGGGCTTCGAATTCACCCCTCCACTTT.

The chain links TRBV15 to TRBJ2-5; possibly TRBD2 for D (6 bases). Trimming cost V 4 bases and J 0 bases, with 6 bases left between them. This CDR3 has 13 residues. The germline V gene has CDR1 LNHNV and CDR2 YYDKDF (reference sequence). The CDR3 nucleotides are TGTGCCACCAGCACGGGGGACCAAGAGACCCAGTACTTC. This encodes CATSTGDQETQYF. Using reference TRBV15 and TRBJ2-5 for the parts outside the CDR3, the full variable domain is DAMVIQNPRYQVTQFGKPVTLSCSQTLNHNVMYWYQQKSSQAPKLLFHYYDKDFNNEADTPDNFQSRRPNTSFCFLDIRSPGLGDTAMYLCATSTGDQETQYFGPGTRLLVL.

This rearrangement joins TRBV6-2 or TRBV6-3 to TRBJ2-6; D unclear. This CDR3 contains 15 residues. CDR1 and CDR2 from the germline V gene are MNHEY and SVGEGT. With 2 bases removed from V and 2 bases from J, the gap between germline ends came to 7 bases. For the CDR3, the DNA is TGTGCCAGCAGTTACCACAATCCTGGGGCCAACGTCCTGACTTTC. As protein: CASSYHNPGANVLTF.

This rearrangement joins TRBV5-4 to TRBJ1-2, with 9 bases lining up with TRBD1. The CDR3 spans 15 residues. V shed 4 bases and J 6 bases; nucleotides not matched to a gene: 10. Germline V lookup: CDR1 SGHNT, CDR2 YYREEE (reference sequence). The chain's CDR3 is CASSAPDGTGNGYTF. DNA for the CDR3: TGTGCCAGCAGCGCCCCAGACGGGACAGGGAATGGCTACACCTTC.

The chain uses TRBV28 and TRBJ2-1; D not resolved. The V gene lost 10 bases and the J gene lost 7 bases, with 14 bases spanning the gap. Germline CDR1 reads MDHEN; CDR2 reads SYDVKM. The CDR3 is made up of 12 amino acids. The CDR3 DNA sequence: TGTGCCACCCTACCCCAAACTAATGAGCAGTTCTTC. Protein product: CATLPQTNEQFF.

This sequence joins TRBV24-1 and TRBJ2-1; 9 nucleotides agree with TRBD1. V gave up 3 bases and J gave up 8 bases; unmatched junction bases: 7. In germline, CDR1 is KGHDR, CDR2 SFDVKD. This CDR3 has 15 amino acids. The CDR3: CATSDAGTGTHEQFF. CDR3 sequence (DNA): TGTGCCACCAGTGATGCCGGGACAGGGACCCATGAGCAGTTCTTC.

The gene calls are TRBV3-1 (or the pseudogene TRBV3-2) and TRBJ2-2; D gene unclear. The length of the CDR3 is 13 residues. V lost 2 bases and J lost 4, with 5 bases in between. CDR1 and CDR2 from the germline V gene are LGHDT and YNNKEL (reference sequence). The CDR3 DNA sequence: TGTGCCAGCAGCCAACTACTCACCGGGGAGCTGTTTTTT. This codes for CASSQLLTGELFF.

In its sample, this clone was seen a few times. J is TRBJ2-7 and V is TRBV15; the D gene is possibly TRBD2 (6 bases). The ends were cut back, 0 bases at V and 4 bases at J, with 7 bases in the middle. The CDR3 sequence is 13 residues long. Germline V gene lookup returns CDR1 LNHNV and CDR2 YYDKDF (reference sequence). CDR3 DNA: TGTGCCACCAGCAGAGATCGGGAGTACGAGCAGTACTTC. Its translation is CATSRDREYEQYF.

V and J are TRBV14 and TRBJ2-1; 11 bases align to TRBD2. This CDR3 is 16 amino acids long. V lost 1 base to trimming and J lost 8 bases; unmatched junction nucleotides: 7. CDR1 and CDR2 (germline): SGHDN, FVKESK. The CDR3 DNA reads as TGTGCCAGCAGCCAAGCAGTAGCGGGGGGGCACTATGAGCAGTTCTTC. Protein: CASSQAVAGGHYEQFF.

This chain joins TRBV2 and TRBJ1-1; D ambiguous. Germline assignment: CDR1 SNHLY and CDR2 FYNNEI. This CDR3 is 14 amino acids long. V was shortened by 4 bases and J by 0 bases, with 9 bases between the two germline ends. The CDR3 bases are TGTGCCAGCAGTGGTCGGGATTTGAACACTGAAGCTTTCTTT. Protein sequence: CASSGRDLNTEAFF.

This chain joins TRBV30 and TRBJ1-1; tentatively, D is TRBD1 (5 bases). The germline CDR1 and CDR2 sequences are GTSNPN and SVGIG (reference sequence). The V end lost 2 bases, the J end lost 6 bases, and 10 bases lay between the germline ends. There are 12 residues in the CDR3. Here the CDR3 reads CAWSYGGPEAFF. The CDR3 nucleotides are TGTGCCTGGAGTTACGGGGGACCTGAAGCTTTCTTT.

The J gene is TRBJ1-1, the V gene TRBV29-1; D is ambiguous. From germline, CDR1 is SQVTM and CDR2 ANQGSEA. This CDR3 contains 13 residues. V gave up 2 bases and J gave up 2 bases, with 9 bases separating them. The CDR3 DNA sequence: TGCAGCGTTGAACCGACTGGTAACACTGAAGCTTTCTTT. Its protein product is CSVEPTGNTEAFF.